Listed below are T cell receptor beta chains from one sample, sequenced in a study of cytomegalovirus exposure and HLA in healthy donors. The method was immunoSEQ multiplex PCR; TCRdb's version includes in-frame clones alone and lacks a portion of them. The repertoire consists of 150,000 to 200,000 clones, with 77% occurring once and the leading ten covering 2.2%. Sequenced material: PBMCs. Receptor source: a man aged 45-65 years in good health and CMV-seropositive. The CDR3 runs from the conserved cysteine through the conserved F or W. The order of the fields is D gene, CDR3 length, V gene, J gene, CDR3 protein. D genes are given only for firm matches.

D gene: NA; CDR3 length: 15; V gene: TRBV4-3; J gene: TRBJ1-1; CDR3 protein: CASSQATGWSIAAFF
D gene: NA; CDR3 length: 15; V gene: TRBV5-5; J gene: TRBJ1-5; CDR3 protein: CASSSQFGAGQPQHF
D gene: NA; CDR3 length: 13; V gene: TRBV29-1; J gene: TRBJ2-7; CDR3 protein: CSVEGHLSYEQYF
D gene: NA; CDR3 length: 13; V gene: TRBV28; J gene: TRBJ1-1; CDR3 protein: CASSLADRGLSFF
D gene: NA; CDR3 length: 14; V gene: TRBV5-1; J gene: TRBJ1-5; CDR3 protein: CASSLARVKQPQHF
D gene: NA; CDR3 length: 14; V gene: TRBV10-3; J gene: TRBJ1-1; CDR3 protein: CAISPTGIVTEAFF
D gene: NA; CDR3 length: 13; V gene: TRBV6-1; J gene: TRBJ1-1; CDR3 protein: CASSRTLNTEAFF
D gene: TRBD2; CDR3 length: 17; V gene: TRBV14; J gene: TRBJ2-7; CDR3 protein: CASSQNQGLAGGLQQYF
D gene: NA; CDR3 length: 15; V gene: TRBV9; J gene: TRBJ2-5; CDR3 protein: CASSGRDMWGETQYF
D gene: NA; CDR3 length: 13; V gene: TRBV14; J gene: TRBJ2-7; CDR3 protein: CASSWQGGYEQYF
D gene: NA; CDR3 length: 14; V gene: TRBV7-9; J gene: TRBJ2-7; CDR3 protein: CASSLGSGTYEQYF
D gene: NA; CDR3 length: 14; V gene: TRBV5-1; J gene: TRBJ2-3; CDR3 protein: CASSAGTSTDTQYF
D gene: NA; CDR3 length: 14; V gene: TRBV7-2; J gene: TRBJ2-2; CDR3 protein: CASSPQGRTGELFF
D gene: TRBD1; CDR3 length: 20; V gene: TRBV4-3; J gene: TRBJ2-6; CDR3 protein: CASSQESPRQGLAGANVLTF
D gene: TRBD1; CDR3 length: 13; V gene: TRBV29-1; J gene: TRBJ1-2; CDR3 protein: CSAWDRGIYGYTF
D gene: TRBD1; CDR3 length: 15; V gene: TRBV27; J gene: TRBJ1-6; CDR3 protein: CASRIKQGANSPLHF
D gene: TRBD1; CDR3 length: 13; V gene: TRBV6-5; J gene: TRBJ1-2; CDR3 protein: CASTYGQDYGYTF
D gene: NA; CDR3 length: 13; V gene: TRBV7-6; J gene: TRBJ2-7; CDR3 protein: CASSLDQGGEQYF
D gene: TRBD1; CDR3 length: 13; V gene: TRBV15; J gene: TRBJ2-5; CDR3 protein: CATLRTGVETQYF
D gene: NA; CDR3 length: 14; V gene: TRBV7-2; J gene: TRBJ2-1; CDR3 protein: CASSDRVLRDEQFF
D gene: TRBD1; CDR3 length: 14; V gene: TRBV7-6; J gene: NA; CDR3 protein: CASSLGTGASEQYF
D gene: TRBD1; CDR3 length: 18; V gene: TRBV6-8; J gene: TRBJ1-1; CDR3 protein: CATRTPQHRDRVGTEAFF
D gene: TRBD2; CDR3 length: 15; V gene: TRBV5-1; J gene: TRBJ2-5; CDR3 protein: CASSPLAGRGETQYF
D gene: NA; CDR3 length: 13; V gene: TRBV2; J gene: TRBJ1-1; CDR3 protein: CASSGQGNTEAFF
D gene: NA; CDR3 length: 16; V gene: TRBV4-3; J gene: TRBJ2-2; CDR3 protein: CASSLGGGGNTGELFF
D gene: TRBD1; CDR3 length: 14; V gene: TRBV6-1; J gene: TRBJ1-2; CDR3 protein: CASTPDRAAYGYTF
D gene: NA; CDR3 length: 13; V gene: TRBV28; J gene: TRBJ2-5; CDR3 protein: CASSSPLQETQYF
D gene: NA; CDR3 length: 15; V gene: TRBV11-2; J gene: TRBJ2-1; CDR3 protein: CASSLTGQPYNEQFF
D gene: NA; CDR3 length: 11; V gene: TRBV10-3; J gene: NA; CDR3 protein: CAISELYEQYF
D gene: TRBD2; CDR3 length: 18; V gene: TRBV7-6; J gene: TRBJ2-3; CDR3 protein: CASSFSVTGGRSTDTQYF
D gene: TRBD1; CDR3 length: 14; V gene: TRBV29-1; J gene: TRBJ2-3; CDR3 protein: CSVEADRGSDTQYF
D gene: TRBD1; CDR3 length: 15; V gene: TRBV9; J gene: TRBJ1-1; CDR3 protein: CASSTTGGQGAEAFF
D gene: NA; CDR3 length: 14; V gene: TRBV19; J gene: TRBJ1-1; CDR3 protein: CASSTGQRLSEAFF
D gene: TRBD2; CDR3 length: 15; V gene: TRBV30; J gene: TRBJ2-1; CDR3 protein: CAWSVIRGGPAEQFF
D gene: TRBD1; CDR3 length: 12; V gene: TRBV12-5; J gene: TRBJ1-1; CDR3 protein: CASGLVDKGQAF
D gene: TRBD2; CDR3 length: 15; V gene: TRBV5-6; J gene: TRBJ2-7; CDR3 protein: CASSYGTSGDYEQYF
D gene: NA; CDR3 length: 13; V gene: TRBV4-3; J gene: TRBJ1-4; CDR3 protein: CASSPTRTEKLFF
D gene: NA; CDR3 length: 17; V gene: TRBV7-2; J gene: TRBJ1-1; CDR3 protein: CASSQRAGALSYTEAFF
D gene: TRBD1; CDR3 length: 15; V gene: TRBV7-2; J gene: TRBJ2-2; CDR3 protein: CASSRDRGRSGELFF
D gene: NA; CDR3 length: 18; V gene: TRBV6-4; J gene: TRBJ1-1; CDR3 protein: CASSQVMGRNIMNTEAFF
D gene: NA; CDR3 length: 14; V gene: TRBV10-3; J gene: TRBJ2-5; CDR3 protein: CAIRPAGRDETQYF
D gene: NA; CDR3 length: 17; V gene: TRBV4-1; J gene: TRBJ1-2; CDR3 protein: CASSQDGGRREGYGYTF
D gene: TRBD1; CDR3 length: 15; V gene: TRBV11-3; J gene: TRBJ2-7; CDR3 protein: CASSPNRQGAYEQYF